Here is one T cell receptor (beta chain) with its context. The antigen this receptor binds is unknown. Base qualities are not provided; no much larger clone lies one nucleotide away. These data belong to a study of CD4 T cells in relation to SARS-CoV-2 and coronaviruses (dated by TCRdb to about 2021). Regarding the study in general: The ViraFEST assay cultured PBMCs with antigen for roughly 10 days, then sequenced TCR beta CDR3s to find antigen-specific clonal expansions. An HIV-1 Nef peptide pool or a culture without peptide was used as the negative reference condition. Shared crossreactive spike epitopes were mapped to their HLA restriction using patient-derived lymphoblastoid cell lines. The study assessed, at the TCR clonotype level, memory CD4+ T cell crossreactivity between SARS-CoV-2 and common cold coronavirus spike proteins. The Adaptive Biotechnologies TCR-sequencing kit was used to sequence samples from three pre-COVID donors and the naive versus memory experiments, while other data came from Illumina-based sequencing. A different TCR-beta assay, based on Illumina, was used to sequence expansion assays from other donors in the study. Beyond this particular receptor, the publication reports: Since the crossreactivity analysis centred on spike protein, crossreactivity against other viral proteins was not assessed. The study was constrained by small numbers of patients and of tested TCRs. No donor contributed both pre-pandemic and post-infection samples, which limited tracing the source of pre-existing responses. About 65% of donors had memory CD4+ clonotypes that crossrecognized SARS-CoV-2 and at least one common cold coronavirus spike. Crossreactive clones showed significantly weaker SARS-CoV-2-driven expansion than monoreactive clones, consistent with antigenic imprinting.

The germline ends are 18 bases apart after V is trimmed by 5 bases and J by 10 bases. The germline V gene encodes CDR1 MGHRA and CDR2 YSYEKL. Its CDR3 holds 15 amino acids, cysteine through phenylalanine. The sequence is cut down to CDR3 DNA, 45 bases in frame from base 1. Library construction relied on the immunoSEQ multiplex PCR assay. As for how the authors treated the data: During preprocessing, nonproductive sequences were discarded, as were any CDR3s that did not begin with C, did not end with F or W, or were shorter than 7 amino acids. The MANAFEST web app was used to call antigen-specific clonotypes on the basis of expansion compared with the reference and with other culture wells. A clone was considered positive if the clone showed significant expansion compared with the reference culture in 2 of 3 replicate wells at an FDR below 0.05. To be called positive, a clone also had to show significant expansion compared with every other tandem well and an odds ratio greater than 5. After three terminal residues were trimmed from each end, CDR3 homology was quantified as pairwise Levenshtein distance using the stringdist R package. The table comes from immuneACCESS by way of TCRdb, which keeps in-frame sequences with V and J called. Part of the clones is missing from these tables; in studies checked, under half for an unresolved V gene and the rest for unknown reasons. Clone size and the V and J calls come from that table; the DNA yielded D and trimming. A total of just over 25,000 clones appear in this sample, around 75% of them only once. Jointly, the top ten make up over 10% of the sample.

CD4+ T cells from unexposed donors were collected before the COVID-19 pandemic (2011-2018). After around ten days of culture, CD4+ T cells were isolated with the EasySep CD4+ T cell isolation kit. As far as cell numbers permitted, CD4+ T cells from unexposed donors were tested for reactivity against SARS-CoV-2 S and N as well as four spike pools from common cold coronaviruses. Each well held 1.5 million to 2.5 million PBMCs cultured in IMDM containing approximately 5% human AB serum and approximately 9 IU/ml IL-2. Half of the culture medium was replaced with fresh IL-2-containing medium on days 3 and 7. Each peptide culture condition was generally run in triplicate replicate wells. The leukapheresis product for the unexposed donors was obtained through commercial purchase. Ficoll-Paque PLUS gradient centrifugation was used to isolate PBMCs from either whole blood or leukapheresis product. PBMCs were either used fresh in the expansion assay or cryopreserved at -140 degrees C. The QIAamp Micro DNA Kit was used to extract genomic DNA from the CD4+ T cells.

Material: CD4+ T cells from PBMCs, cultured in vitro. Rearrangement joined TRBV4-1 to TRBJ1-6; perhaps TRBD1 is the D gene, with 6 bases matching. This sequence was found in a human donor in good health. The CDR3 protein is CASSGAGGRRSPLHF. The DNA reads as follows: TGCGCCAGCAGCGGGGCCGGGGGGCGTCGGTCACCCCTCCACTTT.